A single sample gave rise to the 26 T cell receptor beta chains below, sequenced in a study of T cell responses to AZD1222 COVID-19 vaccine. The repertoire was sequenced with immunoSEQ multiplex PCR; TCRdb's copy has only in-frame clones and lacks some. The sample has 75,000 to 85,000 clones, roughly nine tenths seen once. This specimen was peripheral blood, taken on day 0 of AZD1222 vaccination. The receptors shown here come from an adult in good health.

This clone has only one observation. This chain links TRBV30 with TRBJ2-7; D may be TRBD2 (5 bases). The CDR3 sequence is 11 residues long. Germline CDR1 is GTSNPN and CDR2 is SVGIG (reference sequence). V was shortened by 0 bases and J by 9 bases, with 9 bases between the two germline ends. The CDR3 DNA is TGTGCCTGGAGTGTCATAGAGGGGCAGTACTTC. Translation: CAWSVIEGQYF.

The chain carries TRBV6-2 or TRBV6-3 and TRBJ1-3; D is perhaps TRBD1 (6 bases). The CDR3 length is 15 residues. V lost 5 bases and J 4 bases, leaving 15 bases between the germline ends. CDR1 is MNHEY, CDR2 SVGEGT, per germline. The CDR3 sequence: CASSEGQVPGNTIYF. The CDR3 region has the DNA TGTGCCAGCAGTGAGGGACAAGTGCCAGGAAACACCATATATTTT.

The CDR3 sequence: CASSGDRNTEAFF. DNA of the CDR3: TGTGCCAGTAGTGGGGACAGGAACACTGAAGCTTTCTTT. The chain joins TRBV19 to TRBJ1-1, with 7 bases aligning to TRBD1. The CDR3 totals 13 residues. CDR1 and CDR2 from the germline V gene are LNHDA and SQIVND (reference sequence). V lost 5 bases, J lost 1 base, and 1 base stayed unmatched.

V and J are TRBV18 and TRBJ1-1, with D maybe TRBD1 (6 bases). The germline V and J ends were trimmed by 4 bases and 5 bases, with 11 bases remaining between them. Germline loops: CDR1 KGHSH, CDR2 LQKENI. This CDR3 contains 13 residues. CDR3 nucleotide sequence: TGTGCCAGCTCACAGGGGGGAGTGACTGAAGCTTTCTTT. Translated, it gives CASSQGGVTEAFF.

This chain links TRBV9 with TRBJ2-3; D unclear. Trimming took off 0 bases at V and 2 bases at J, with 16 bases between the two ends. The CDR3 runs 17 residues. Germline values: CDR1 SGDLS, CDR2 YYNGEE. The CDR3 bases are TGTGCCAGCAGCGTAGACCCTTACCGGCTACACACAGATACGCAGTATTTT. Translating gives CASSVDPYRLHTDTQYF.

This clone is a singleton in its sample. This sequence joins TRBV5-1 and TRBJ1-3; 7 bases are shared with TRBD1. After removal of 5 bases from V and 0 bases from J, the junction contained 17 bases not matched to a gene. The length of the CDR3 is 19 residues. CDR1 is SGHRS, CDR2 YFSETQ, per germline. The CDR3 sequence: CASRPGTALPYFSGNTIYF. In DNA, the CDR3 is TGCGCCAGCAGACCCGGGACAGCCCTCCCATACTTCTCTGGAAACACCATATATTTT.

This rearrangement joins TRBV7-8 to TRBJ2-3, with TRBD2 identical over 13 bases. Losses at the gene ends were 4 bases for V and 4 bases for J; bases not matched to a gene: 2. CDR1 is SGHVS, CDR2 FQNEAQ, per germline. This CDR3 region has 15 residues. The CDR3 region has the DNA TGTGCCAGCAGCTACACTAGCGGGAGGGCAGATACGCAGTATTTT. It codes for CASSYTSGRADTQYF.

This clone was detected only once. V and J are TRBV3-1 (or the pseudogene TRBV3-2) and TRBJ1-2; D is undetermined. This CDR3 region has 15 residues. Per germline, CDR1 LGHDT and CDR2 YNNKEL (reference sequence). V was pared by 4 bases and J by 6 bases, with 18 bases between. The DNA of the CDR3 is TGTGCCAGCAGCCCGCTGGATCTGCCTCGGAATGGCTACACCTTC. It translates to CASSPLDLPRNGYTF.

This chain joins TRBV7-7 and TRBJ2-1; D ambiguous. This CDR3 is 14 amino acids long. V dropped 1 base and J dropped 6 bases, with 10 bases sitting between them. The germline V gene encodes CDR1 SSHAT and CDR2 FNYEAQ (reference sequence). CDR3 sequence: CASSLGLDSNEQFF. The CDR3 DNA is TGTGCCAGCAGCTTAGGGCTAGACTCCAATGAGCAGTTCTTC.

This chain joins TRBV19 and TRBJ1-3; 7 nucleotides align to TRBD1. Germline values: CDR1 LNHDA, CDR2 SQIVND (reference sequence). Trimming took 8 bases from V and 0 from J; bases not matched to a gene: 10. This CDR3 region has 16 residues. The CDR3 reads CASHGRGTVSGNTIYF. DNA for the CDR3: TGTGCCAGTCATGGCCGGGGGACAGTCTCTGGAAACACCATATATTTT.

The chain employs TRBV11-1 and TRBJ1-2; D might be TRBD1 (6 bases). V was trimmed by 1 base and J by 8 bases, leaving 14 bases between them. Germline V lookup: CDR1 SGHAT, CDR2 FQDESV (reference sequence). The CDR3 has 14 amino acids. CDR3 protein: CASSLETGRDGYTF. The CDR3 DNA sequence: TGTGCCAGCAGCTTAGAAACAGGGAGGGACGGCTACACCTTC.

The chain joins TRBV28 to TRBJ1-5; possibly TRBD1 for D (6 bases). Trimming took 3 bases from V and 6 from J, leaving 6 bases between them. Germline V gives CDR1 MDHEN, CDR2 SYDVKM. CDR3 length: 12 amino acids. Here the CDR3 reads CASSFRGQPQHF. In nucleotides, the CDR3 is TGTGCCAGCAGTTTCAGGGGTCAGCCCCAGCATTTT.

V gene TRBV25-1 combines with J gene TRBJ2-5; perhaps D is TRBD1 or TRBD2 (5 bases each). CDR3 size: 16 residues. In germline, CDR1 is MGHDK, CDR2 SYGVNS. V was shortened by 0 bases and J by 5 bases, with 16 bases between the two germline ends. The CDR3 protein is CASSEYRGAGGETQYF. Written as DNA, the CDR3 is TGTGCCAGCAGTGAATACCGGGGCGCCGGCGGGGAGACCCAGTACTTC.

The chain has TRBV12-5 and TRBJ1-2, with D unclear. The CDR3 extends over 13 amino acids. V lost 0 bases to trimming and J lost 2 bases, with 4 bases between them. From germline, CDR1 is LGHNT and CDR2 FRNRAP. CDR3 sequence: CASGLVGNYGYTF. DNA for the CDR3: TGTGCTAGTGGTTTGGTGGGGAACTATGGCTACACCTTC. The whole variable domain, remainder taken from reference TRBV12-5 and TRBJ1-2, is DARVTQTPRHKVTEMGQEVTMRCQPILGHNTVFWYRQTMMQGLELLAYFRNRAPLDDSGMPKDRFSAEMPDATLATLKIQPSEPRDSAVYFCASGLVGNYGYTFGSGTRLTVV.

The chain is built from TRBV19 and TRBJ2-7, with TRBD1 matching over 8 bases. V trimming: 4 bases; J trimming: 5 bases; junction bases outside the gene matches: 10. Germline V gene sequence: CDR1 LNHDA, CDR2 SQIVND (reference sequence). The CDR3 has 15 amino acids. CDR3 bases: TGTGCCAGTAGTAAGTCCCAGGGGGCACTGGACGAGCAGTACTTC. Its translation: CASSKSQGALDEQYF.

A few counts support this clone. The rearrangement uses TRBV5-1 and TRBJ2-1; D might be TRBD2 (6 bases). The CDR3 length is 18 residues. In germline, CDR1 is SGHRS, CDR2 YFSETQ. V lost 0 bases, J lost 7 bases, and 23 bases lay in between. The CDR3 spells CASSLGMPYGSAGNEQFF. CDR3 in DNA: TGCGCCAGCAGCTTGGGGATGCCTTACGGGAGCGCGGGGAATGAGCAGTTCTTC.

V gene TRBV9 combines with J gene TRBJ2-7; D remains ambiguous. Trimming removed 4 bases from V and 2 bases from J, with 7 bases in between. CDR3 size: 12 residues. Germline CDR1 is SGDLS and CDR2 is YYNGEE. The CDR3 bases are TGTGCCAGCAGCCCTGGTACCTACGAGCAGTACTTC. Translating gives CASSPGTYEQYF.

This clone was detected a few times. The chain recombines TRBV5-1 with TRBJ1-3; weak D call: TRBD1 (5 bases). V dropped 0 bases and J dropped 2 bases, with 12 bases sitting between them. CDR1 is SGHRS and CDR2 is YFSETQ in the germline V gene. The length of the CDR3 is 16 residues. CDR3 in DNA: TGCGCCAGCAGCTTGGATTTTCAGGGTGCTGGAAACACCATATATTTT. It codes for CASSLDFQGAGNTIYF.

This clone is a singleton in its sample. The gene calls are TRBV10-3 and TRBJ2-1; the D is unclear. Trimming stripped 6 bases from V and 0 bases from J, with 21 bases between. Germline V gene sequence: CDR1 ENHRY, CDR2 SYGVKD. The CDR3 is 18 residues long. CDR3 in DNA: TGTGCCATCAGCGGCATACCCGTTGCCCAGGTCTCCTACAATGAGCAGTTCTTC. It is translated as CAISGIPVAQVSYNEQFF.

The chain links TRBV7-9 to TRBJ2-2, with 9 bases that match TRBD2. Germline CDR1 and CDR2: SEHNR and FQNEAQ (reference sequence). CDR3 length equals 16 residues. The V gene end was trimmed by 6 bases and the J gene end by 0 bases; junction bases not matched to a gene: 5. The CDR3 region is CASRSTSGANTGELFF. DNA for the CDR3: TGTGCCAGCAGGTCGACTAGCGGAGCGAACACCGGGGAGCTGTTTTTT.

The chain joins TRBV2 to TRBJ2-1; no reliable D call. V lost 3 bases, J lost 8 bases, and 11 bases lay in between. Germline lookup yields CDR1 SNHLY and CDR2 FYNNEI. The CDR3 totals 13 residues. The CDR3 loop is CASSDILADEQFF. The DNA of the CDR3 is TGTGCCAGCAGTGATATCCTGGCCGATGAGCAGTTCTTC.

This chain links TRBV7-2 with TRBJ1-4; D may be TRBD1 (5 bases). V was trimmed by 1 base and J by 2 bases, leaving 14 bases between them. CDR3 length equals 17 residues. Germline assignment: CDR1 SGHTA and CDR2 FQGNSA. The CDR3 sequence: CASSLVRGEGTNEKLFF. The CDR3 nucleotides read TGTGCCAGCAGCTTAGTCCGAGGGGAGGGGACTAATGAAAAACTGTTTTTT.

The V and J genes are TRBV5-4 and TRBJ2-3; D unresolved. V lost 0 bases to trimming and J lost 1 base, with 6 bases between them. In germline, CDR1 is SGHNT, CDR2 YYREEE (reference sequence). CDR3 length: 14 amino acids. The CDR3 is CASSLVEGTDTQYF. DNA for the CDR3: TGTGCCAGCAGCTTGGTTGAGGGCACAGATACGCAGTATTTT.

The CDR3 spells CATSDPGDEQFF. The DNA for the CDR3 is TGTGCCACCAGTGACCCAGGGGATGAGCAGTTCTTC. The rearrangement uses TRBV24-1 and TRBJ2-1; the D gene is possibly TRBD1 (6 bases). Germline lookup yields CDR1 KGHDR and CDR2 SFDVKD. This CDR3 contains 12 residues. V gave up 4 bases and J gave up 8 bases, with 8 bases separating them.

The rearrangement links TRBV2 to TRBJ2-7; D is unclear. Germline-derived CDR1 and CDR2 are SNHLY and FYNNEI. The CDR3 covers 11 residues. V gave up 5 bases and J gave up 0 bases, with 2 bases separating them. CDR3 nucleotide sequence: TGTGCCAGCAGTTACTCCTACGAGCAGTACTTC. This translates into CASSYSYEQYF.

This clone turned up a few times. The V call is TRBV4-3, the J call TRBJ1-6, with D possibly being TRBD1 (5 bases). The CDR3 is 13 residues long. Trimming shortened V by 4 bases and J by 8 bases, and 9 bases separated the two germline ends. CDR1 LGHNA and CDR2 YSLEER come from the germline V gene. The CDR3 spells CASSPREYSPLHF. Here the CDR3 DNA reads TGCGCCAGCAGCCCCAGGGAGTATTCACCCCTCCACTTT.